The 26 T cell receptor beta chains below were found in one sample sequenced in a study of CD8 T cells in ankylosing spondylitis. TCRdb ran MiXCR on the 5' RACE reads and lists one entry per CDR3 protein. Among about 310,000 distinct CDR3 sequences listed, around 21% were seen once. Material: blood, either unsorted or a sorted T cell fraction (not recorded which). All receptors derive from a female donor with ankylosing spondylitis or in good health (not recorded which).

This clonotype was counted many times. A read error may account for a junction end that differs from germline. The DNA of the CDR3 is TGTGCCAGCAGTAGCGGGCCTAACACCGGGGAGCTGTTTTTT. It yields the protein CASSSGPNTGELFF. The J gene is TRBJ2-2, the V gene TRBV5-1; 7 bases are shared with TRBD2. The germline V gene has CDR1 SGHRS and CDR2 YFSETQ. This CDR3 comprises 14 residues. The variable domain in full, completed from reference TRBV5-1 and TRBJ2-2, reads KAGVTQTPRYLIKTRGQQVTLSCSPISGHRSVSWYQQTPGQGLQFLFEYFSETQRNKGNFPGRFSGRQFSNSRSEMNVSTLELGDSALYLCASSSGPNTGELFFGEGSRLTVL.

CDR3 loop: CSVVPSRGGSEQFF. The CDR3 coding sequence is TGCAGCGTTGTTCCCTCCCGAGGGGGAAGTGAGCAGTTCTTC. V usage is TRBV29-1 and J usage is TRBJ2-1, with D possibly being TRBD1 (6 bases). There are 14 residues in the CDR3. In germline, CDR1 is SQVTM, CDR2 ANQGSEA. With 4 bases removed from V and 9 bases from J, the gap between germline ends came to 19 bases.

J is TRBJ2-7 and V is TRBV20-1, with D possibly TRBD2 on 6 matching bases. Germline CDR1 DFQATT, CDR2 SNEGSKA (reference sequence). The ends were cut back, 6 bases at V and 4 bases at J, with 19 bases in the middle. CDR3 length: 14 residues. The CDR3 DNA follows: TGCAGTGCGGGACGACTAGGCGATCCGTACGAGCAGTACTTC. Translation: CSAGRLGDPYEQYF.

This clonotype was seen at least ten times. V usage is TRBV29-1 and J usage is TRBJ1-5; weak D call: TRBD1 (5 bases). The CDR3 extends over 12 amino acids. The V end was cut by 6 bases, the J end by 6 bases, with 12 bases between. Germline CDR1 reads SQVTM; CDR2 reads ANQGSEA. As DNA, the CDR3 is TGCAGCGTGGGGGATACGGGTCAGCCCCAGCATTTT. Translating it yields CSVGDTGQPQHF.

There are a few counts of this clonotype. This rearrangement joins TRBV20-1 to TRBJ2-1; 11 bases map to TRBD1. Germline V gene sequence: CDR1 DFQATT, CDR2 SNEGSKA (reference sequence). The CDR3 has 14 amino acids. The V gene end was trimmed by 6 bases and the J gene end by 7 bases; junction bases not matched to a gene: 8. The CDR3 DNA reads TGCAGTGCAACAGCCGGGACAGGGGGTAATGAGCAGTTCTTC. Amino acids: CSATAGTGGNEQFF.

The CDR3 protein is CASSEYTASAYNEQFF. CDR3 sequence (DNA): TGTGCCAGCAGTGAATATACAGCGTCAGCCTACAATGAGCAGTTCTTC. The genes are TRBV25-1 and TRBJ2-1, with D uncertain. V lost 0 bases and J lost 2, with 11 bases in between. This CDR3 has 16 residues. Germline CDR1 MGHDK, CDR2 SYGVNS.

V gene TRBV20-1 combines with J gene TRBJ2-1; 8 bases match TRBD2. The CDR3 covers 13 residues. V lost 6 bases, J lost 12 bases, and 13 bases stayed unmatched. Germline CDR1 is DFQATT and CDR2 is SNEGSKA (reference sequence). The CDR3 sequence: CSAPGLAGRGQFF. The CDR3 DNA is TGCAGTGCCCCCGGACTAGCTGGTAGGGGGCAGTTCTTC.

The chain has TRBV6-6 and TRBJ1-5, with D perhaps TRBD1 (6 bases). V gave up 6 bases and J gave up 5 bases, with 11 bases separating them. There are 13 residues in the CDR3. Per the germline V gene, CDR1 is MNHNY and CDR2 is SVGAGI (reference sequence). The CDR3 DNA sequence: TGTGCCAGCAGATGGGACATAGATCAGCCCCAGCATTTT. Translation gives CASRWDIDQPQHF.

The chain couples TRBV7-2 to TRBJ2-5; 10 positions match TRBD2. Trimming removed 7 bases from V and 3 bases from J; junction bases left unmatched: 8. CDR1 is SGHTA and CDR2 is FQGNSA in the germline V gene. CDR3 length equals 15 residues. The CDR3 protein is CASKPAGGSEETQYF. CDR3 coding DNA: TGTGCCAGCAAACCAGCGGGGGGGAGTGAAGAGACCCAGTACTTC.

Only a few counts were recorded for this clonotype. The chain couples TRBV6-5 to TRBJ2-1, with 9 bases identical to TRBD2. The CDR3 is 15 residues long. J was trimmed by 4 bases and V by 3 bases; bases with no gene match: 4. CDR1 MNHEY and CDR2 SVGAGI come from the germline V gene. For the CDR3, the DNA is TGTGCCAGCAGTTATCAACTAGCGGGTTACAATGAGCAGTTCTTC. Its protein is CASSYQLAGYNEQFF.

Only a few counts were recorded for this clonotype. The chain links TRBV12-3 or TRBV12-4 to TRBJ2-1; TRBD2 might be the D (6 bases). This CDR3 has 14 residues. Trimming cost V 4 bases and J 7 bases, with 14 bases left between them. The CDR3 DNA follows: TGTGCCAGCAGTTCACAGTGGGAGGATAATGAGCAGTTCTTC. Protein: CASSSQWEDNEQFF.

This clonotype was seen only a few times. The chain recombines TRBV6-5 with TRBJ2-3; D possibly uses TRBD1 or TRBD2 (6 bases each). V dropped 4 bases and J dropped 6 bases, with 20 bases sitting between them. This CDR3 has 16 amino acids. CDR1 MNHEY and CDR2 SVGAGI come from the germline V gene. The CDR3 region is CASSSYLGGRRDTQYF. In nucleotides, the CDR3 is TGTGCCAGCAGTTCCTACCTTGGGGGGCGCAGGGATACGCAGTATTTT.

This clonotype was observed a few times. The rearrangement links TRBV12-3 or TRBV12-4 to TRBJ1-2, with 7 positions matching TRBD1. V trimming: 5 bases; J trimming: 8 bases; junction bases outside the gene matches: 14. The CDR3 is made up of 15 amino acids. The CDR3 protein is CASSVNTDRWGGYTF. CDR3 nucleotide sequence: TGTGCCAGCAGTGTAAACACGGACAGGTGGGGGGGCTACACCTTC.

This clonotype was observed at least ten times. The gene calls are TRBV10-3 and TRBJ2-2; the D is unclear. The CDR3 has 11 amino acids. Germline lookup yields CDR1 ENHRY and CDR2 SYGVKD. V was pared by 8 bases and J by 4 bases, with 5 bases between. CDR3 in amino acids: CAIGPTGELFF. CDR3 coding DNA: TGTGCCATCGGCCCCACCGGGGAGCTGTTTTTT.

The sample holds a few counts of this clonotype. The V gene is TRBV12-3 or TRBV12-4, the J gene TRBJ2-5, with D possibly matching TRBD2 (5 bases). The CDR3 consists of 13 residues. Trimming shortened V by 7 bases and J by 2 bases, and 11 bases separated the two germline ends. CDR3 amino acids: CASTRSVQETQYF. The DNA for the CDR3 is TGTGCCAGCACCCGTAGCGTACAAGAGACCCAGTACTTC.

At least ten counts were recorded for this clonotype. The chain carries TRBV10-3 and TRBJ1-2; D remains ambiguous. The germline CDR1 and CDR2 sequences are ENHRY and SYGVKD. V lost 1 base and J 8 bases, leaving 14 bases between the germline ends. The CDR3 sequence is 14 residues long. CDR3 region: CAISEWSAEGGYTF. The CDR3 bases are TGTGCCATCAGTGAGTGGTCCGCCGAGGGAGGCTACACCTTC.

This clonotype has ten or more counts. The chain combines TRBV5-1 with TRBJ2-1; 8 nucleotides line up with TRBD2. CDR1 and CDR2 from the germline V gene are SGHRS and YFSETQ. The CDR3 contains 15 residues. V trimming: 0 bases; J trimming: 11 bases; junction bases outside the gene matches: 10. The chain's CDR3 is CASSLAGTRDLKQFF. As DNA, the CDR3 is TGCGCCAGCAGCTTGGCCGGGACTAGAGATTTGAAGCAGTTCTTC.

This clonotype was detected a few times. This chain uses TRBV5-1 with TRBJ2-3, with 10 nucleotides matching TRBD1. CDR1 and CDR2 from the germline V gene are SGHRS and YFSETQ. This CDR3 contains 15 residues. Trimming removed 1 base from V and 8 bases from J; junction bases left unmatched: 7. This CDR3 reads CASSLRTGGKVTQYF. As DNA, the CDR3 is TGCGCCAGCAGCTTGAGGACAGGGGGTAAAGTTACGCAGTATTTT. Together with reference TRBV5-1 and TRBJ2-3, the CDR3 gives the full variable domain: KAGVTQTPRYLIKTRGQQVTLSCSPISGHRSVSWYQQTPGQGLQFLFEYFSETQRNKGNFPGRFSGRQFSNSRSEMNVSTLELGDSALYLCASSLRTGGKVTQYFGPGTRLTVL.

The V and J genes are TRBV18 and TRBJ1-1, with 10 bases matching TRBD1. J lost 11 bases, V lost 6 bases, and 15 bases had no gene match. Germline CDR1 KGHSH, CDR2 LQKENI. This CDR3 comprises 15 residues. CDR3 nucleotide sequence: TGTGCCAGCTCTCGCAATTTGGACAGGGGGGCCTTCGCTTTCTTT. Translated, it gives CASSRNLDRGAFAFF.

The chain combines TRBV10-3 with TRBJ2-3; the D is unclear. V shed 3 bases and J shed 6 bases, with 10 bases lying between them. The CDR3 runs 13 residues. Looked up from germline, CDR1 is ENHRY and CDR2 is SYGVKD. CDR3 sequence reads: CAISDAGVDTQYF. In nucleotides, the CDR3 is TGTGCCATCAGTGACGCAGGAGTGGATACGCAGTATTTT.

This clonotype was detected a few times. The gene calls are TRBV25-1 and TRBJ2-5; 12 bases are a match to TRBD2. Trimming removed 2 bases from V and 5 bases from J; junction bases left unmatched: 0. The CDR3 spans 14 residues. CDR1 and CDR2 from the germline V gene are MGHDK and SYGVNS. The CDR3 reads CASSEGLAGETQYF. The CDR3 DNA follows: TGTGCCAGCAGTGAAGGACTAGCGGGGGAGACCCAGTACTTC.

The V gene is TRBV7-2, the J gene TRBJ2-1; 10 nucleotides match TRBD2. The CDR3 loop spans 16 amino acids. Germline V gene data show CDR1 as SGHTA and CDR2 as FQGNSA. V shed 4 bases and J 8 bases; nucleotides not matched to a gene: 11. The CDR3 coding sequence is TGTGCCAGCAGCTATCCAAGCGGGAGGGGGAGGGATGAGCAGTTCTTC. Translated: CASSYPSGRGRDEQFF.

This rearrangement joins TRBV7-3 to TRBJ2-5; D not resolved. The CDR3 runs to 14 residues. V was cut by 6 bases and J by 6 bases, with 17 bases left in between. Germline CDR1 SGHTA, CDR2 FQGTGA. The CDR3 bases are TGTGCCAGCAGATTAGAGTTCTTAGTGAAGACCCAGTACTTC. This encodes CASRLEFLVKTQYF.

This chain uses TRBV5-1 with TRBJ2-7, with a possible D match to TRBD2 (5 bases). The CDR3 spans 14 residues. In germline, CDR1 is SGHRS, CDR2 YFSETQ. V was pared by 7 bases and J by 6 bases, with 20 bases between. In nucleotides, the CDR3 is TGCGCCAGCCGTCCGGTAGGGAGCCTGGGCGAGCAGTACTTC. It specifies CASRPVGSLGEQYF.

The J gene is TRBJ2-3, the V gene TRBV30; D is unclear. This CDR3 region has 12 residues. V was trimmed by 4 bases and J by 6 bases, leaving 11 bases between them. From germline, CDR1 is GTSNPN and CDR2 SVGIG (reference sequence). CDR3 amino acids: CAWNPPGDTQYF. For the CDR3, the DNA is TGTGCCTGGAATCCACCCGGGGATACGCAGTATTTT.

The chain links TRBV6-2 or TRBV6-3 to TRBJ2-4; 12 positions match TRBD2. The CDR3 totals 17 residues. Germline V gene lookup returns CDR1 MNHEY and CDR2 SVGEGT. V lost 5 bases and J lost 4; bases outside the gene matches: 9. CDR3: CASSPTSGRMLKNIQYF. The DNA of the CDR3 is TGTGCCAGCAGTCCAACTAGCGGGAGGATGTTAAAAAACATTCAGTACTTC.